Listed here are 32 T cell receptor beta chains from one sample, sequenced in a study of Graves' ophthalmopathy and Graves' hyperthyroidism. Amplification targeted the TCR beta CDR3 regions, with RNA transcripts as the source material. HTBI-primed first-round RT-PCR preceded second-round multiplex PCR. TCRdb reanalysed the multiplex PCR reads using MiXCR and keeps one entry per CDR3 protein. The data hold fewer than 350,000 distinct CDR3 sequences, with roughly 17% observed a single time. The sequenced sample consisted of peripheral blood. The receptors were sampled from an adult man with Graves' ophthalmopathy.

At least ten counts were recorded for this clonotype. The chain carries TRBV6-2 or TRBV6-3 and TRBJ1-5; D is ambiguous. The V gene's germline CDR1 is MNHEY and CDR2 SVGEGT. The CDR3 totals 11 residues. V gave up 4 bases and J gave up 10 bases, with 8 bases separating them. The CDR3 here is CASSSPGPQHF. In DNA, the CDR3 is TGTGCCAGCAGTTCCCCCGGACCCCAGCATTTT.

Many counts were recorded for this clonotype. The rearrangement uses TRBV6-5 and TRBJ1-5; 8 bases are a match to TRBD1. V shed 6 bases and J 2 bases; nucleotides not matched to a gene: 18. The germline gives CDR1 MNHEY, CDR2 SVGAGI. This CDR3 is 19 amino acids long. CDR3 sequence: CASSSSLDRGGFGNQPQHF. In nucleotides, the CDR3 is TGTGCCAGCAGCTCTTCCCTTGACAGGGGTGGATTTGGCAATCAGCCCCAGCATTTT.

This clonotype was recorded once. A read error is possible here, since a much larger clone lies one base away. J is TRBJ1-5 and V is TRBV27; D is perhaps TRBD1 (5 bases). The V end lost 8 bases, the J end lost 1 base, and 12 bases lay between the germline ends. Per germline, CDR1 MNHEY and CDR2 SMNVEV (reference sequence). The CDR3 length is 14 residues. The CDR3 nucleotides read TGTGCCAGCGGTTCCCCAGGGAGCAATCAGCCCCAGCATTTT. The encoded protein is CASGSPGSNQPQHF.

This clonotype was counted at least ten times. A clone one base away is much larger, so this may be a read error. Because the CDR3 is missing its conserved closing phenylalanine or tryptophan, this is likely a read error. The chain is built from TRBV9 and TRBJ1-2; D remains unclear. V lost 0 bases and J 7 bases, leaving 16 bases between the germline ends. This CDR3 has 15 amino acids. In germline, CDR1 is SGDLS, CDR2 YYNGEE. The CDR3 loop is CASSVEGSPRRGYTS. CDR3 nucleotides: TGTGCCAGCAGCGTAGAAGGCAGCCCGCGGCGTGGCTACACCTCC.

The chain has TRBV7-3 and TRBJ2-5, with a tentative D call TRBD2 (5 bases). V was cut by 0 bases and J by 5 bases, with 7 bases left in between. Per the germline V gene, CDR1 is SGHTA and CDR2 is FQGTGA. The CDR3 is 13 residues long. The CDR3 sequence is CASSLTGSETQYF. In DNA, the CDR3 is TGTGCCAGCAGCTTAACTGGGAGCGAGACCCAGTACTTC.

The table lists this clonotype with many counts. This sequence joins TRBV10-2 and TRBJ1-1; D perhaps matches TRBD1 (5 bases). V lost 6 bases and J lost 2, with 25 bases in between. CDR1 and CDR2 from the germline V gene are WSHSY and SAAADI. This CDR3 is 18 amino acids long. The DNA for the CDR3 is TGCGCCAGCAGCCGGGGAAGGATGGCAGGGAAGGTTAACACTGAAGCTTTCTTT. Its protein is CASSRGRMAGKVNTEAFF.

The V and J genes are TRBV27 and TRBJ2-5; 13 bases fit TRBD2. The length of the CDR3 is 18 residues. Germline V gene data show CDR1 as MNHEY and CDR2 as SMNVEV (reference sequence). V shed 6 bases and J 1 base; nucleotides not matched to a gene: 11. The CDR3 protein is CASRSAGLAGLPQETQYF. Written as DNA, the CDR3 is TGTGCCAGCAGATCTGCGGGACTAGCGGGATTGCCCCAAGAGACCCAGTACTTC.

This clonotype was detected many times. CDR3 DNA: TGTGCCAGCAGTGAAAGGAACTATGGCTACACCTTC. It specifies CASSERNYGYTF. This chain links TRBV6-1 with TRBJ1-2; D is ambiguous. The V gene lost 2 bases and the J gene lost 2 bases, with 3 bases spanning the gap. The germline V gene has CDR1 MNHNS and CDR2 SASEGT. The CDR3 sequence is 12 residues long.

The V call is TRBV12-3 or TRBV12-4, the J call TRBJ1-1; D is perhaps TRBD1 (6 bases). V was trimmed by 5 bases and J by 0 bases, leaving 10 bases between them. This CDR3 contains 14 residues. The CDR3 nucleotides are TGTGCCAGCAGTGGACAGTTCATGAACACTGAAGCTTTCTTT. Translated: CASSGQFMNTEAFF.

This clonotype was observed at least ten times. The J gene is TRBJ2-5, the V gene TRBV6-2 or TRBV6-3; TRBD1 matches at 8 bases. The V segment lost 2 bases and the J segment 5 bases; nucleotides outside the gene matches: 4. CDR1 and CDR2 from the germline V gene are MNHEY and SVGEGT. The CDR3 is 14 residues long. The DNA of the CDR3 is TGTGCCAGCAGTTACGGACAGGGTATGGAGACCCAGTACTTC. It is translated as CASSYGQGMETQYF.

A remark on this clonotype: A much larger clonotype is one base distant, so this may be a read error. The rearrangement links TRBV29-1 to TRBJ1-1; 8 positions match TRBD1. The CDR3 spans 16 residues. Germline-derived CDR1 and CDR2 are SQVTM and ANQGSEA. Here the CDR3 DNA reads TGCAGCGTTCAAGACAGGGGACATGGAGGGAACTCTGAAGCTTTCTTT. Residues: CSVQDRGHGGNSEAFF.

This clonotype came up a few times. Given a much more abundant clone one base away, this may be a read error. The chain links TRBV20-1 to TRBJ2-7; tentative D call: TRBD2 (6 bases). Germline lookup yields CDR1 DFQATT and CDR2 SNEGSKA (reference sequence). The CDR3 loop spans 12 amino acids. The V end was cut by 5 bases, the J end by 6 bases, with 14 bases between. CDR3 sequence (DNA): TGCAGTGCTGCCCCAGTGGAGGGCGAGCAGTACTTC. This encodes CSAAPVEGEQYF.

This clonotype was picked up many times. This sequence joins TRBV5-5 and TRBJ2-5; D is perhaps TRBD2 (6 bases). The germline gives CDR1 SGHKS, CDR2 YYEKEE (reference sequence). CDR3 length: 13 amino acids. V lost 4 bases and J lost 2, with 9 bases in between. CDR3 amino acids: CASSLGTQETQYF. The DNA for the CDR3 is TGTGCCAGCAGCCTGGGGACTCAAGAGACCCAGTACTTC.

This clonotype was counted at least ten times. The chain employs TRBV6-2 or TRBV6-3 and TRBJ2-5, with D possibly TRBD1 on 5 matching bases. Per germline, CDR1 MNHEY and CDR2 SVGEGT. This CDR3 comprises 13 residues. V lost 6 bases and J 2 bases, leaving 10 bases between the germline ends. In DNA, the CDR3 is TGTGCCAGCAGGCAGGGATTGCAAGAGACCCAGTACTTC. Translated: CASRQGLQETQYF.

V usage is TRBV7-9 and J usage is TRBJ2-5, with 8 bases aligning to TRBD1. This CDR3 is 16 amino acids long. Unmatched junction bases numbered 9, after V lost 5 bases and J lost 1 base. CDR1 and CDR2 from the germline V gene are SEHNR and FQNEAQ (reference sequence). The CDR3 region has the DNA TGTGCCAGCAGCCCCTCAACCGGGACAGGCCAAGAGACCCAGTACTTC. Its translation: CASSPSTGTGQETQYF.

A note on this clonotype: This may stem from a read error, because a much larger clone lies one nucleotide away. The rearrangement links TRBV4-1 to TRBJ2-2; 8 nucleotides agree with TRBD1. The V segment lost 1 base and the J segment 3 bases; nucleotides outside the gene matches: 4. Germline V gene sequence: CDR1 MGHRA, CDR2 YSYEKL. CDR3 length: 16 residues. CDR3 region: CASSQAWTGYTGELFF. CDR3 in DNA: TGCGCCAGCAGCCAAGCATGGACAGGGTACACCGGGGAGCTGTTTTTT.

This clonotype was observed at least ten times. This rearrangement joins TRBV2 to TRBJ2-7; D is possibly TRBD2 (6 bases). The germline V gene has CDR1 SNHLY and CDR2 FYNNEI. V was cut by 1 base and J by 0 bases, with 10 bases left in between. The CDR3 runs to 15 residues. DNA for the CDR3: TGTGCCAGCAGTGAAGTCTACGGGAGCTCCTACGAGCAGTACTTC. Its protein product is CASSEVYGSSYEQYF.

Worth noting for this clonotype: At one end the junction does not follow the germline gene, possibly because of a read error. The chain employs TRBV7-9 and TRBJ2-7; possible D gene TRBD1, 6 bases. The CDR3 covers 14 residues. Germline CDR1 reads SEHNR; CDR2 reads FQNEAQ (reference sequence). CDR3 DNA: TGTGCCAGCAGCCTAAACAGGGACGCCTACGGGCAGTACTTC. Its protein product is CASSLNRDAYGQYF.

This clonotype was detected ten times or more. The DNA of the CDR3 is TGTGCCAGCAGCCAAGTAGCGGGGGTCGAGCAGTACTTC. This sequence encodes CASSQVAGVEQYF. V is TRBV3-1 and J is TRBJ2-7, with 9 positions matching TRBD2. Losses at the gene ends were 1 base for V and 6 bases for J; bases not matched to a gene: 1. Looked up from germline, CDR1 is LGHDT and CDR2 is YNNKEL (reference sequence). This CDR3 is built from 13 residues.

Many counts were recorded for this clonotype. The chain recombines TRBV27 with TRBJ2-7; 10 nucleotides match TRBD1. V shed 2 bases and J 5 bases; nucleotides not matched to a gene: 9. The CDR3 totals 16 residues. Germline values: CDR1 MNHEY, CDR2 SMNVEV (reference sequence). CDR3 DNA: TGTGCCAGCAGTTTAGTGTGGGACAGGGGACCCCACGAGCAGTACTTC. It is translated as CASSLVWDRGPHEQYF.

The J gene is TRBJ2-7, the V gene TRBV4-1; D perhaps matches TRBD2 (5 bases). This CDR3 region has 15 residues. The V end was cut by 1 base, the J end by 0 bases, with 10 bases between. Germline V gene sequence: CDR1 MGHRA, CDR2 YSYEKL. In DNA, the CDR3 is TGCGCCAGCAGCCAAGGGACTCGAAGCTCCTACGAGCAGTACTTC. Its protein is CASSQGTRSSYEQYF.

This clonotype was seen repeatedly, ten times or more. This chain joins TRBV27 and TRBJ2-5; 12 nucleotides line up with TRBD2. The CDR3 is 14 amino acids. V was clipped by 5 bases and J by 11 bases; unmatched bases: 9. The germline gives CDR1 MNHEY, CDR2 SMNVEV (reference sequence). The CDR3 coding sequence is TGTGCCAGCAGTCCCGGACTAGCGGGGACTTCACAGTACTTC. Translated: CASSPGLAGTSQYF.

This clonotype was counted many times. The chain employs TRBV6-2 or TRBV6-3 and TRBJ2-2, with D possibly matching TRBD1 (5 bases). The CDR3 contains 14 residues. The germline V gene has CDR1 MNHEY and CDR2 SVGEGT. Trimming removed 5 bases from V and 9 bases from J, with 16 bases in between. Here the CDR3 DNA reads TGTGCCAGCAGTACAGGCCAGGGATTGCGGGAGCTGTTTTTT. Protein product: CASSTGQGLRELFF.

This clonotype appeared many times. The rearrangement uses TRBV20-1 and TRBJ2-5; the D is unclear. Germline V CDR1 and CDR2: DFQATT, SNEGSKA (reference sequence). CDR3 size: 13 residues. With 6 bases removed from V and 9 bases from J, the gap between germline ends came to 20 bases. CDR3 coding DNA: TGCAGTGCGGACCGGACCGCCGTCGGTCCCCAGTACTTC. Amino acid sequence: CSADRTAVGPQYF.

Many counts were recorded for this clonotype. V usage is TRBV30 and J usage is TRBJ1-2; tentative D call: TRBD1 (6 bases). Germline V CDR1 and CDR2: GTSNPN, SVGIG (reference sequence). The CDR3 spans 13 residues. With 0 bases removed from V and 8 bases from J, the gap between germline ends came to 13 bases. DNA for the CDR3: TGTGCCTGGAGTGTGCTGGGGGCAGGCGGCTACACCTTC. Residues: CAWSVLGAGGYTF. Filled out from reference TRBV30 and TRBJ1-2, the complete variable domain reads SQTIHQWPATLVQPVGSPLSLECTVEGTSNPNLYWYRQAAGRGLQLLFYSVGIGQISSEVPQNLSASRPQDRQFILSSKKLLLSDSGFYLCAWSVLGAGGYTFGSGTRLTVV.

This clonotype has just a few counts. One junction end does not reproduce the germline sequence, and a read error may be involved. The chain carries TRBV5-1 and TRBJ2-2; TRBD1 agrees at 9 bases. CDR1 and CDR2 (germline): SGHRS, YFSETQ. The CDR3 consists of 16 residues. CDR3 sequence (DNA): TGCGCCAGCAGATTGGGACAGGGAAGGGATACCGGGGAGCTGTTTTTT. Residues: CASRLGQGRDTGELFF.

This clonotype was counted many times. This chain links TRBV4-1 with TRBJ1-2; possibly TRBD1 for D (6 bases). CDR3 size: 16 residues. Trimming stripped 1 base from V and 4 bases from J, with 16 bases between. Germline V gene sequence: CDR1 MGHRA, CDR2 YSYEKL. This CDR3 is CASSQGSGGLGYGYTF. CDR3 in DNA: TGCGCCAGCAGCCAAGGGTCTGGGGGGCTCGGCTATGGCTACACCTTC.

In this sample, this clonotype turned up many times. The chain combines TRBV2 with TRBJ2-2; D is unresolved. Deletions cut 5 bases from V and 1 base from J, with 11 bases between. There are 15 residues in the CDR3. Germline values: CDR1 SNHLY, CDR2 FYNNEI. This CDR3 is CASSRRAWNTGELFF. The CDR3 DNA follows: TGTGCCAGCAGTCGACGGGCGTGGAACACCGGGGAGCTGTTTTTT.

This rearrangement joins TRBV30 to TRBJ2-7, with 9 nucleotides matching TRBD1. The CDR3 has 14 residues. Germline CDR1 GTSNPN, CDR2 SVGIG (reference sequence). With V trimmed by 0 bases and J by 4 bases, 4 bases remained unmatched. CDR3 nucleotides: TGTGCCTGGAGTGTAACAGGGGGCGTTTACGAGCAGTACTTC. The encoded protein is CAWSVTGGVYEQYF.

This clonotype was picked up many times. The V and J genes are TRBV12-3 or TRBV12-4 and TRBJ1-2; D unresolved. The CDR3 has 14 residues. Trimming stripped 5 bases from V and 4 bases from J, with 14 bases between. CDR3 DNA sequence: TGTGCCAGCAGTCCACCGGAAGCCCCCTATGGCTACACCTTC. Protein product: CASSPPEAPYGYTF.

This clonotype was recorded many times. V is TRBV7-9 and J is TRBJ1-2; no reliable D call. Trimming left V 2 bases short and J 8 bases short, with 6 bases between. In germline, CDR1 is SEHNR, CDR2 FQNEAQ (reference sequence). The length of the CDR3 is 11 residues. CDR3 DNA sequence: TGTGCCAGCAGCTTATTCGACGGCTACACCTTC. Its protein product is CASSLFDGYTF.

The sample holds many counts of this clonotype. The J gene is TRBJ2-5, the V gene TRBV6-2 or TRBV6-3; D is perhaps TRBD2 (6 bases). The CDR3 consists of 15 residues. The germline gives CDR1 MNHEY, CDR2 SVGEGT. The V gene lost 8 bases and the J gene lost 2 bases, with 18 bases spanning the gap. CDR3 protein: CASPFQREEQETQYF. In DNA, the CDR3 is TGTGCCAGCCCATTTCAGAGGGAGGAACAAGAGACCCAGTACTTC.